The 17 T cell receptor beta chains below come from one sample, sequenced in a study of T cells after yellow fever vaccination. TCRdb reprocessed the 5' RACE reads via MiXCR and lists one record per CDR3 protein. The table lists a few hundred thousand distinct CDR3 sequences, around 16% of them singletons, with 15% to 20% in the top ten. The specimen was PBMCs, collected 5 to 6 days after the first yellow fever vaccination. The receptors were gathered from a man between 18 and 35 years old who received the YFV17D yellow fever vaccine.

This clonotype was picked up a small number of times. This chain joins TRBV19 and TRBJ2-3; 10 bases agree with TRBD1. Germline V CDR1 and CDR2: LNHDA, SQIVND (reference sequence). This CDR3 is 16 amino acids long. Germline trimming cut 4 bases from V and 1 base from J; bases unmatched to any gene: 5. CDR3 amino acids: CASSKTGTGGTDTQYF. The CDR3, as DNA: TGTGCCAGTAGTAAGACCGGGACAGGGGGCACAGATACGCAGTATTTT.

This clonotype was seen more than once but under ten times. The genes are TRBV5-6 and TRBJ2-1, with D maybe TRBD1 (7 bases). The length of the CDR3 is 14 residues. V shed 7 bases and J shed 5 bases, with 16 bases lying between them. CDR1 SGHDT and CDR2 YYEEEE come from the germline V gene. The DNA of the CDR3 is TGTGCCAGCGGCCCCGGGGGACAGCACAATGAGCAGTTCTTC. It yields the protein CASGPGGQHNEQFF.

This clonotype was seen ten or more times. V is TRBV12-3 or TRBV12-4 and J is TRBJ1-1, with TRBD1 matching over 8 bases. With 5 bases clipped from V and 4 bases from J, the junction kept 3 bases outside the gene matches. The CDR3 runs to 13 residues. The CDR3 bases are TGTGCCAGCAGTACAGGGGGGGGCACTGAAGCTTTCTTT. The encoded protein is CASSTGGGTEAFF.

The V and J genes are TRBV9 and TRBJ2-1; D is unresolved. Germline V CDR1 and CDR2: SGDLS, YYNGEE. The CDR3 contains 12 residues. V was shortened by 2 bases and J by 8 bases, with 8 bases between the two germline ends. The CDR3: CASSVFSDEQFF. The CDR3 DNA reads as TGTGCCAGCAGCGTTTTTTCGGATGAGCAGTTCTTC.

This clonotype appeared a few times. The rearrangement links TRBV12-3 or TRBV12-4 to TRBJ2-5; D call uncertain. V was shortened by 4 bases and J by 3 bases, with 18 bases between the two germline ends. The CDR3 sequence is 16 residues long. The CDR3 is CASSSSSGAEKETQYF. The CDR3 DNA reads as TGTGCCAGCAGTTCCTCATCAGGCGCCGAGAAAGAGACCCAGTACTTC.

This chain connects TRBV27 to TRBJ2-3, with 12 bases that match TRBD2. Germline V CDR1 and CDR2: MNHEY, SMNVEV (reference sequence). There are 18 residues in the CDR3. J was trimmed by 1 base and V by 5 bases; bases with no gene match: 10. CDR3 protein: CASSQTSGGTIRTDTQYF. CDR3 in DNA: TGTGCCAGCAGTCAAACTAGCGGGGGGACAATACGCACAGATACGCAGTATTTT.

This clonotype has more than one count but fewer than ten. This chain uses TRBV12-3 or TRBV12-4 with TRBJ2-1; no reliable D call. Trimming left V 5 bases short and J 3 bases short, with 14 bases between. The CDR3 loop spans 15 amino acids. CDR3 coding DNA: TGTGCCAGCAGTCCGCATCGGACCATCTACAATGAGCAGTTCTTC. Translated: CASSPHRTIYNEQFF.

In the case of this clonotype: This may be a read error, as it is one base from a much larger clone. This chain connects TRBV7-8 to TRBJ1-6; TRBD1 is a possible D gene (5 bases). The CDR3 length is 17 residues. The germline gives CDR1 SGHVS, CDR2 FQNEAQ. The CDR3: CASSLRRPGLSNSPLYF. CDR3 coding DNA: TGTGCCAGCAGCTTACGGCGCCCGGGACTTTCTAATTCACCCCTCTACTTT. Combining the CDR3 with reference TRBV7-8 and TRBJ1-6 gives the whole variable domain GAGVSQSPRYKVAKRGQDVALRCDPISGHVSLFWYQQALGQGPEFLTYFQNEAQLDKSGLPSDRFFAERPEGSVSTLKIQRTQQEDSAVYLCASSLRRPGLSNSPLYFGNGTRLTVT.

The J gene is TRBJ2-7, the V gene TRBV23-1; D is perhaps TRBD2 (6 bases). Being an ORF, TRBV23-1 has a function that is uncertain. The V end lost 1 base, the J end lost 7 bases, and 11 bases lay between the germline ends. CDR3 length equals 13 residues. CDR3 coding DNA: TGCGCCAGCAGTCAATTGGAGGGCGAGGAGCAGTACTTC. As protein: CASSQLEGEEQYF.

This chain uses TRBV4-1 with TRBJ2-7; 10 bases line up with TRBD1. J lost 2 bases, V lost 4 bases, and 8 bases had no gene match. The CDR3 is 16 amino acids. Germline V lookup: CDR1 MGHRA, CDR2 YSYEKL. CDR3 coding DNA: TGCGCCAGCAGCCCCCGTACGGACAGGGGGACCTACGAGCAGTACTTC. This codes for CASSPRTDRGTYEQYF.

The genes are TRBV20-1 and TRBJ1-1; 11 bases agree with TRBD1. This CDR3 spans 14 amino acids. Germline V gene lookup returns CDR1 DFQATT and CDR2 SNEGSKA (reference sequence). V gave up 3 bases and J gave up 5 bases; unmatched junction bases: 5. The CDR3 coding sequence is TGCAGTGCTAGTGGGACAGGGGGTGAGACTGAAGCTTTCTTT. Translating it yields CSASGTGGETEAFF.

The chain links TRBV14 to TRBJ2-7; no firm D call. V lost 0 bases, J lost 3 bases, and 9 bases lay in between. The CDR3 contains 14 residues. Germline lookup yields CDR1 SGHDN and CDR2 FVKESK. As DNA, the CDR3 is TGTGCCAGCAGCCAAGATTTAACAGTCTACGAGCAGTACTTC. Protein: CASSQDLTVYEQYF.

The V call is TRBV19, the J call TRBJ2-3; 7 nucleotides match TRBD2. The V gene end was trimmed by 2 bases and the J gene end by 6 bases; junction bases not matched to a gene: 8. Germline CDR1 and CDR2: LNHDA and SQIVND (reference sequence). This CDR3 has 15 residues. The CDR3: CASSIQRGPTDTQYF. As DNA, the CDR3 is TGTGCCAGTAGTATACAGCGGGGACCTACGGATACGCAGTATTTT. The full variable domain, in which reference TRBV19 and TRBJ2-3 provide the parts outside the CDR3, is DGGITQSPKYLFRKEGQNVTLSCEQNLNHDAMYWYRQDPGQGLRLIYYSQIVNDFQKGDIAEGYSVSREKKESFPLTVTSAQKNPTAFYLCASSIQRGPTDTQYFGPGTRLTVL.

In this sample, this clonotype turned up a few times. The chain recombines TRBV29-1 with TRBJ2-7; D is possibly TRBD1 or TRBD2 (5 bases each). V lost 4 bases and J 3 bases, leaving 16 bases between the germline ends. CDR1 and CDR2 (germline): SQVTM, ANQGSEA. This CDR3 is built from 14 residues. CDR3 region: CSVVLRGPGYEQYF. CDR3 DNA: TGCAGCGTTGTCCTCCGGGGCCCGGGCTACGAGCAGTACTTC.

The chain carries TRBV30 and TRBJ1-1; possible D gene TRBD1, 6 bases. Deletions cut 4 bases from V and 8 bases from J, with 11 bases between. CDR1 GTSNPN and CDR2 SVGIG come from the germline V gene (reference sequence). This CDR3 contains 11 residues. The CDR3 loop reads CAWKQGSEAFF. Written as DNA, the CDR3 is TGTGCCTGGAAACAGGGTTCCGAAGCTTTCTTT.

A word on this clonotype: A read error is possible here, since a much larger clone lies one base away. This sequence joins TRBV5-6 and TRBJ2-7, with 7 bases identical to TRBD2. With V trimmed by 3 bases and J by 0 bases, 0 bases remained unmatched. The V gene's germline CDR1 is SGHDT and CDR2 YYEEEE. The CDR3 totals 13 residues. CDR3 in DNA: TGTGCCAGCAGCTGGACTAGCTCCTACGAGCAGTACTTC. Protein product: CASSWTSSYEQYF.

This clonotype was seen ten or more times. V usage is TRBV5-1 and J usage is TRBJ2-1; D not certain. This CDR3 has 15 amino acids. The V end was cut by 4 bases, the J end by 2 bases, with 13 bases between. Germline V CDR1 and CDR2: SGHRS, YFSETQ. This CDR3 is CASSPGQATYNEQFF. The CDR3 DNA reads TGCGCCAGCAGCCCGGGCCAAGCTACCTACAATGAGCAGTTCTTC.